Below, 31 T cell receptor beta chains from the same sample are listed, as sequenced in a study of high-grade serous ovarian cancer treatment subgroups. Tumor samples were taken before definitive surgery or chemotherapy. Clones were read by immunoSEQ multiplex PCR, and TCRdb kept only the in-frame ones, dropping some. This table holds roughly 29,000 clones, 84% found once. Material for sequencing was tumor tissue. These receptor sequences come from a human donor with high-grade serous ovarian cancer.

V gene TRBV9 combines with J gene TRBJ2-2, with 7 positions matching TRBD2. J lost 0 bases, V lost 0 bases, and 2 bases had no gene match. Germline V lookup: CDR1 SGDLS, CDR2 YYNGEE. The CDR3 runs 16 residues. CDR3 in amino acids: CASSVDGTTNTGELFF. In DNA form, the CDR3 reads TGTGCCAGCAGCGTAGACGGGACTACGAACACCGGGGAGCTGTTTTTT.

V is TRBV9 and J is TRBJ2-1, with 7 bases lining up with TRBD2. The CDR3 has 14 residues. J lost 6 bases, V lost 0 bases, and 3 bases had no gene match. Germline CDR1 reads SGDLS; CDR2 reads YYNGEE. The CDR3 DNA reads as TGTGCCAGCAGCGTAGGGTCGGGGGGCAATGAGCAGTTCTTC. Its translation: CASSVGSGGNEQFF.

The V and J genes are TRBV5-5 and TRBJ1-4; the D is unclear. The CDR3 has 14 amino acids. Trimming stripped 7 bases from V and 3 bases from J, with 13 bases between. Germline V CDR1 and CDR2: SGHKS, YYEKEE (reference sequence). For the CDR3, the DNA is TGTGCCAGCCGCGAACTTAACGCTAATGAAAAACTGTTTTTT. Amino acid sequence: CASRELNANEKLFF. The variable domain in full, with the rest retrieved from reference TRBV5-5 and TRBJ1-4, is DAGVTQSPTHLIKTRGQQVTLRCSPISGHKSVSWYQQVLGQGPQFIFQYYEKEERGRGNFPDRFSARQFPNYSSELNVNALLLGDSALYLCASRELNANEKLFFGSGTQLSVL.

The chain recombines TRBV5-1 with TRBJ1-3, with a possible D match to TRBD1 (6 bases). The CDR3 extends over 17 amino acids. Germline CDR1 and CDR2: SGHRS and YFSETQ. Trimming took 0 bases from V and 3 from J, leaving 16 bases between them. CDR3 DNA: TGCGCCAGCAGCTTGGCGAAGGGAGGGGGTCGTGGAAACACCATATATTTT. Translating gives CASSLAKGGGRGNTIYF.

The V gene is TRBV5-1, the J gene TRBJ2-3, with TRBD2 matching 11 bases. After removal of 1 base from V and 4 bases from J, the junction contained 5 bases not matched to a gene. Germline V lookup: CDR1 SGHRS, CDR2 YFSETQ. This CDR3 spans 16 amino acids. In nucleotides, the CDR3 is TGCGCCAGCAGCTTGTTCACTAGCGGGAGTGCAGATACGCAGTATTTT. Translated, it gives CASSLFTSGSADTQYF.

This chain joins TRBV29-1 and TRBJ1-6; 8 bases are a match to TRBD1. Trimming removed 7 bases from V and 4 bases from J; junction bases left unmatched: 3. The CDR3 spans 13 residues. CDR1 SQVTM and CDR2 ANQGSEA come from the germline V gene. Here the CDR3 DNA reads TGCAGCGCTAGGACAGGGTATAATTCACCCCTCCACTTT. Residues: CSARTGYNSPLHF.

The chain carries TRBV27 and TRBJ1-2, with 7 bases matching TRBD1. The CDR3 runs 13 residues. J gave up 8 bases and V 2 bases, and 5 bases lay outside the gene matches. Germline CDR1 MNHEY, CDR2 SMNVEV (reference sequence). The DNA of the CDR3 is TGTGCCAGCAGTTTAAGGGGACAGTTCGGCTACACCTTC. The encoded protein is CASSLRGQFGYTF.

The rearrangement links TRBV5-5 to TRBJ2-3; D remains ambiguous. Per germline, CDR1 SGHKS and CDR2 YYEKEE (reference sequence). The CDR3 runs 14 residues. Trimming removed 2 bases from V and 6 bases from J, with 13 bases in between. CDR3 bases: TGTGCCAGCAGCTTACAGTGGGCTAGGGATACGCAGTATTTT. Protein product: CASSLQWARDTQYF.

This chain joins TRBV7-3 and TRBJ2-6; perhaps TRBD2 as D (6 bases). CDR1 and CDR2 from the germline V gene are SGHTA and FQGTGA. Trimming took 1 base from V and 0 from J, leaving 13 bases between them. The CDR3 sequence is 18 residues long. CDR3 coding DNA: TGTGCCAGCAGCTTAATCGCGGGAAGGGGCTCTGGGGCCAACGTCCTGACTTTC. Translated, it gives CASSLIAGRGSGANVLTF.

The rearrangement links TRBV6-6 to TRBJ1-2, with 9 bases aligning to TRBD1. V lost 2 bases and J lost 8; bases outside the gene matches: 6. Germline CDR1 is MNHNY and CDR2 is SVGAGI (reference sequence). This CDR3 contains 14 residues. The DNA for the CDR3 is TGTGCCAGCAGTTACCCACCGGGACAGGGAGGCTACACCTTC. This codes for CASSYPPGQGGYTF.

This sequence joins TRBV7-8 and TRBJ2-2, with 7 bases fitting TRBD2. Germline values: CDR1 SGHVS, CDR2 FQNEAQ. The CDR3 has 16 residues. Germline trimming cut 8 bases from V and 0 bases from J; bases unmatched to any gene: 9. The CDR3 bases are TGTGCCAGCGCCTATGGGGGGGGGACGAACACCGGGGAGCTGTTTTTT. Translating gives CASAYGGGTNTGELFF. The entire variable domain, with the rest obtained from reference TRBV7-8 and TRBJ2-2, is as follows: GAGVSQSPRYKVAKRGQDVALRCDPISGHVSLFWYQQALGQGPEFLTYFQNEAQLDKSGLPSDRFFAERPEGSVSTLKIQRTQQEDSAVYLCASAYGGGTNTGELFFGEGSRLTVL.

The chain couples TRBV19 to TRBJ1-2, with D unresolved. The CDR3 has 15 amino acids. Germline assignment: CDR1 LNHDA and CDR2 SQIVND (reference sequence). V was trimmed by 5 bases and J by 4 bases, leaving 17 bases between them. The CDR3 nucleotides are TGTGCCAGTAGTCACCAGAGGAAATTGAGCTATGGCTACACCTTC. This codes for CASSHQRKLSYGYTF.

The CDR3 DNA reads as TGTGCCAGCAGCCGACGGTCTCAAACACAAGAGACCCAGTACTTC. Its translation is CASSRRSQTQETQYF. This chain connects TRBV9 to TRBJ2-5; D remains unclear. V was cut by 4 bases and J by 2 bases, with 15 bases left in between. Germline CDR1 and CDR2: SGDLS and YYNGEE. This CDR3 is built from 15 residues.

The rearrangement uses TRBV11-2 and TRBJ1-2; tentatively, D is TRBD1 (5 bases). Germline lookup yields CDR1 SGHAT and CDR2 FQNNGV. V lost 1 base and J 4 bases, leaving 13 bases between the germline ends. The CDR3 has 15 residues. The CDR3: CASSLVQGGGYGYTF. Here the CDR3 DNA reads TGTGCCAGCAGCTTAGTTCAGGGTGGGGGCTATGGCTACACCTTC.

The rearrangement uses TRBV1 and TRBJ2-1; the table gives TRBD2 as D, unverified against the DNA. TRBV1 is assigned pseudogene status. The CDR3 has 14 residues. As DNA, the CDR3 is TGCACCAGCAGCCAACCCCCGTTCTACAATGAGCAGTTCTTC. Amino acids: CTSSQPPFYNEQFF.

CDR3 loop: CASSFRPGLASSSYEQYF. The CDR3 region has the DNA TGTGCCAGCAGTTTTCGTCCGGGACTAGCGTCATCTTCCTACGAGCAGTACTTC. The J gene is TRBJ2-7, the V gene TRBV28; TRBD2 matches at 10 bases. CDR1 is MDHEN, CDR2 SYDVKM, per germline. The V segment lost 3 bases and the J segment 1 base; nucleotides outside the gene matches: 12. The CDR3 consists of 18 residues.

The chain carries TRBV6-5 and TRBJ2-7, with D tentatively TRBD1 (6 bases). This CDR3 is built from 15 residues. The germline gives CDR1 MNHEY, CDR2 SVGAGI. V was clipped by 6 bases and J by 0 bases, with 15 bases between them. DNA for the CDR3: TGTGCCAGCAGGCCCGAAGGGGGATTCTCCTACGAGCAGTACTTC. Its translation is CASRPEGGFSYEQYF.

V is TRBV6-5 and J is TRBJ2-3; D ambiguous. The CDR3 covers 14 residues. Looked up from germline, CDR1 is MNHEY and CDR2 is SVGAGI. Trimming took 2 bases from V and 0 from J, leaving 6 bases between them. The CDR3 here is CASSYVRSTDTQYF. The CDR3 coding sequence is TGTGCCAGCAGTTACGTGCGTAGCACAGATACGCAGTATTTT.

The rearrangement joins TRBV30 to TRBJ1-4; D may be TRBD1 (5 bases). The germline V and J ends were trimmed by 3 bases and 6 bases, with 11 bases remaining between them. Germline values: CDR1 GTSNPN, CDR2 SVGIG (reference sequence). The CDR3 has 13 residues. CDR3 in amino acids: CAWSGGDYEKLFF. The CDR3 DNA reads TGTGCCTGGAGCGGGGGTGATTATGAAAAACTGTTTTTT.

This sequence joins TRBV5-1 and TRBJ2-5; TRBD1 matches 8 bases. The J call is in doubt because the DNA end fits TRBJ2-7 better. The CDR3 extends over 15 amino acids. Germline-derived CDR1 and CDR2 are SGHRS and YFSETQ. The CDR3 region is CASRSLQGDSYEQYF. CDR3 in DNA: TGCGCCAGCAGGTCACTACAGGGGGACTCCTACGAGCAGTACTTC.

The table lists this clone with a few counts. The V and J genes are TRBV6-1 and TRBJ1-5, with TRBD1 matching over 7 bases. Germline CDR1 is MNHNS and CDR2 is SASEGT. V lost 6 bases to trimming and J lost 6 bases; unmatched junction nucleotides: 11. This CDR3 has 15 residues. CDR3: CASSTTGKGGQPQHF. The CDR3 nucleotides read TGTGCCAGCAGCACGACAGGGAAGGGAGGTCAGCCCCAGCATTTT.

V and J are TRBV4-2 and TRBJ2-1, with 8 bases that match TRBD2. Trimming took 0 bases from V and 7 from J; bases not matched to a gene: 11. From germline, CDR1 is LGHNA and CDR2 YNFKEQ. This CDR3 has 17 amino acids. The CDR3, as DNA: TGTGCCAGCAGCCAAGATCCCCCAGCGGGAGTAGTTAATGAGCAGTTCTTC. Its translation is CASSQDPPAGVVNEQFF.

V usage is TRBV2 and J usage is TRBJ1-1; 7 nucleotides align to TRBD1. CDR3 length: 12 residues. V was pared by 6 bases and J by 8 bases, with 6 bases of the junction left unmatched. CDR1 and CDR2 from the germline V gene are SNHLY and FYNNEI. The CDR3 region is CASRKLTGEAFF. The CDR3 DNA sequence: TGTGCCAGCAGGAAACTGACAGGGGAAGCTTTCTTT.

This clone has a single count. The CDR3 loop is CASSPPGQGGDTIYF. The CDR3 region has the DNA TGTGCCAGCTCACCACCGGGACAGGGAGGGGACACCATATATTTT. V gene TRBV18 combines with J gene TRBJ1-3, with 9 bases identical to TRBD1. Trimming at V came to 0 bases and at J to 8 bases, leaving 5 bases not matched to a gene. CDR3 size: 15 residues. The germline CDR1 and CDR2 sequences are KGHSH and LQKENI.

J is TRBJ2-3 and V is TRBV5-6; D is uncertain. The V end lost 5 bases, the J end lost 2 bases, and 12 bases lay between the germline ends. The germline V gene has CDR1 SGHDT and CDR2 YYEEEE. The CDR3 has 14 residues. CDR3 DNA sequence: TGTGCCAGCAGTTTTAGCTGGGTCACAGATACGCAGTATTTT. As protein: CASSFSWVTDTQYF.

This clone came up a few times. CDR3 nucleotide sequence: TGTGCCAGCAGCTCGGGACAGGGCGGGAATCAGCCCCAGCATTTT. Amino acid sequence: CASSSGQGGNQPQHF. The J gene is TRBJ1-5, the V gene TRBV13, with TRBD1 matching 9 bases. The CDR3 sequence is 15 residues long. Germline CDR1 PRHDT, CDR2 FYEKMQ (reference sequence). Germline trimming cut 4 bases from V and 4 bases from J; bases unmatched to any gene: 5.

In DNA, the CDR3 is TGTGCCAGCAGTTTACGAAACACGGGGCCTTATACGCAGTATTTT. Protein sequence: CASSLRNTGPYTQYF. V and J are TRBV28 and TRBJ2-3, with D perhaps given as TRBD1 or TRBD2 (5 bases each). With 2 bases removed from V and 7 bases from J, the gap between germline ends came to 16 bases. The CDR3 has 15 residues. CDR1 MDHEN and CDR2 SYDVKM come from the germline V gene.

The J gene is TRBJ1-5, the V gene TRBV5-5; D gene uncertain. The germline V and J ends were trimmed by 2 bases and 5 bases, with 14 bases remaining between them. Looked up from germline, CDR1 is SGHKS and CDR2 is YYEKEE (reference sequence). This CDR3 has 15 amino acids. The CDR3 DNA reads TGTGCCAGCAGCTTAACGCCGGGGTCGTATCAGCCCCAGCATTTT. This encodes CASSLTPGSYQPQHF.

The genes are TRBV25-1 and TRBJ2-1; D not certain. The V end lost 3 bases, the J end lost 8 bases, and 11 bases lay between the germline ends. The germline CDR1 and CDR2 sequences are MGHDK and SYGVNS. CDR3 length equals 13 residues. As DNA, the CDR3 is TGTGCCAGCAGTGACGGCTTTAGGGATGAGCAGTTCTTC. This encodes CASSDGFRDEQFF.

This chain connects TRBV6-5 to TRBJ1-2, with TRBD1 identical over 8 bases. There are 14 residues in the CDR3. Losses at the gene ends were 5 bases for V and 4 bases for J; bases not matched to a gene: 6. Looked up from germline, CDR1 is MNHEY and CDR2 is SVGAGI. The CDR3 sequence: CASSRDRGSYGYTF. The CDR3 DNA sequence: TGTGCCAGCAGTCGCGACAGGGGAAGCTATGGCTACACCTTC.

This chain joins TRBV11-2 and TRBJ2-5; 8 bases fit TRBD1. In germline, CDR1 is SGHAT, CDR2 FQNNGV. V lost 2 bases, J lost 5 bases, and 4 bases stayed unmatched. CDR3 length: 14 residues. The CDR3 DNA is TGTGCCAGCAGCTTACAGGGGGCGAGGGAGACCCAGTACTTC. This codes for CASSLQGARETQYF.